The subject of this entry is one T cell receptor (beta chain). As handled by the study authors: The assay estimated nucleated cells by amplifying reference gene primers. Method: immunoSEQ multiplex PCR; TCRdb's copy keeps in-frame clones and lacks some. The DNA was the basis for D and trimming; V, J and clone size are from that table. The sample has about 170,000 clones; under 85% are singletons. The V gene's germline CDR1 is DFQATT and CDR2 SNEGSKA (reference sequence). The CDR3 loop spans 15 amino acids. Unmatched junction bases numbered 5, after V lost 3 bases and J lost 4 bases. The data derive from a study of blood T cell repertoires in COVID-19. Across the study: Acute and convalescent COVID-19 specimens originated in the United States, Italy and Spain. T cells, B-cell-depleted T cells, or PBMCs supplied cDNA or gDNA.

Sequenced material: peripheral blood. This sequence was found in a man aged 60 to 75 who had recovered from COVID-19. This chain uses TRBV20-1 with TRBJ2-3; TRBD2 aligns across 12 bases. DNA of the CDR3: TGCAGTGCTAGTGCTAGCGGGGGGGGTCCAGATACGCAGTATTTT. Translated, it gives CSASASGGGPDTQYF.